The 30 T cell receptor beta chains below were found in one sample sequenced in a study of regulatory T cells in long-lasting Graves disease (dated by TCRdb to the early 2020s). The time point label here, explained by the study, means: persistent/refractory GD, antithyroid drugs over 5 years with positive TRAb. RNA was extracted from PBMCs in TRIzol for both TCR sequencing and RNA sequencing. The library relied on multiplex PCR. The reads were generated on an Illumina HiSeq 4000. iRepertoire HTBI primers and Arm-PCR amplification of CDR3 regions were used to construct TCR beta libraries. TCRdb applied fastp at Q25 and MiXCR to the public reads, then kept only in-frame beta chains. Each entry is one CDR3 protein sequence, shown with its most common DNA and genes. In all, the sample holds roughly 400,000 distinct CDR3 sequences, and 20% of those were seen once. The ten largest clones take up about a fifth of the sample.

The material was peripheral blood mononuclear cells (PBMCs), obtained when the disease was refractory, from a patient treated with antithyroid drugs. The origin of the receptors is a female donor with Graves disease.

This clonotype was seen repeatedly, ten times or more. The chain carries TRBV6-1 and TRBJ1-5; D is perhaps TRBD1 (5 bases). The V end was cut by 5 bases, the J end by 0 bases, with 11 bases between. The CDR3 spans 15 residues. Per the germline V gene, CDR1 is MNHNS and CDR2 is SASEGT. The CDR3 loop is CASSQGHNSNQPQHF. CDR3 coding DNA: TGTGCCAGCAGTCAAGGACACAATAGCAATCAGCCCCAGCATTTT.

V gene TRBV27 combines with J gene TRBJ1-4; D gene ambiguous. V gave up 0 bases and J gave up 3 bases, with 11 bases separating them. This CDR3 is 16 amino acids long. The V gene's germline CDR1 is MNHEY and CDR2 SMNVEV (reference sequence). In DNA form, the CDR3 reads TGTGCCAGCAGTTTATCGAATGAGGTGGCTAATGAAAAACTGTTTTTT. This codes for CASSLSNEVANEKLFF.

CDR3 loop: CASSVALSTGELFF. In nucleotides, the CDR3 is TGTGCCAGCAGCGTAGCCTTATCCACCGGGGAGCTGTTTTTT. The chain joins TRBV9 to TRBJ2-2; D call uncertain. The germline V gene has CDR1 SGDLS and CDR2 YYNGEE. Trimming removed 0 bases from V and 4 bases from J, with 7 bases in between. The CDR3 loop spans 14 amino acids.

This chain connects TRBV2 to TRBJ2-1; the D gene is possibly TRBD2 (6 bases). Per the germline V gene, CDR1 is SNHLY and CDR2 is FYNNEI. The CDR3 length is 13 residues. V was cut by 7 bases and J by 6 bases, with 13 bases left in between. DNA for the CDR3: TGTGCCAGCACGGGGGAAGCAGGCAATGAGCAGTTCTTC. As protein: CASTGEAGNEQFF.

This clonotype was found many times. The chain employs TRBV3-1 and TRBJ1-2; no definite D call. The germline V gene has CDR1 LGHDT and CDR2 YNNKEL (reference sequence). There are 12 residues in the CDR3. Trimming removed 5 bases from V and 4 bases from J, with 8 bases in between. DNA for the CDR3: TGTGCCAGCAGCGACGGCTTCTATGGCTACACCTTC. It is translated as CASSDGFYGYTF.

In its sample, this clonotype was seen a few times. V gene TRBV2 combines with J gene TRBJ2-3; 12 nucleotides align to TRBD2. The CDR3 length is 15 residues. The ends lost 6 bases at V and 5 bases at J; junction bases unmatched: 6. Looked up from germline, CDR1 is SNHLY and CDR2 is FYNNEI. The CDR3 DNA is TGTGCCAGCAGGAGACTAGCGGGAGCCGTAGATACGCAGTATTTT. Its protein product is CASRRLAGAVDTQYF.

The rearrangement uses TRBV6-1 and TRBJ2-3, with D maybe TRBD2 (6 bases). Germline V gene sequence: CDR1 MNHNS, CDR2 SASEGT. CDR3 length: 13 amino acids. Between the trimmed V and J ends, which lost 3 bases and 4 bases, there was a span of 8 bases. In nucleotides, the CDR3 is TGTGCCAGCAGTGACGGGGGTGCAGATACGCAGTATTTT. Protein: CASSDGGADTQYF.

The V gene is TRBV9, the J gene TRBJ2-2; D possibly matches TRBD1 or TRBD2 (5 bases each). The V gene lost 2 bases and the J gene lost 0 bases, with 14 bases spanning the gap. This CDR3 is built from 17 residues. CDR1 and CDR2 from the germline V gene are SGDLS and YYNGEE. The CDR3 DNA is TGTGCCAGCAGCGTCCGAGGGGTGGGGGCGAACACCGGGGAGCTGTTTTTT. Translated, it gives CASSVRGVGANTGELFF.

The J gene is TRBJ1-6, the V gene TRBV10-2; D perhaps matches TRBD1 (5 bases). V lost 7 bases to trimming and J lost 7 bases, with 14 bases between them. This CDR3 has 14 amino acids. Germline V gene lookup returns CDR1 WSHSY and CDR2 SAAADI. CDR3 DNA sequence: TGCGCCAGCAAGGGACCAAGCCCCAATTCACCCCTCCACTTT. Its translation is CASKGPSPNSPLHF.

The V call is TRBV2, the J call TRBJ2-2; D possibly uses TRBD1 or TRBD2 (5 bases each). The CDR3 has 13 residues. The germline V and J ends were trimmed by 8 bases and 1 base, with 8 bases remaining between them. Germline loops: CDR1 SNHLY, CDR2 FYNNEI. This CDR3 is CASLGGNTGELFF. The CDR3 bases are TGTGCCAGCCTTGGGGGGAACACCGGGGAGCTGTTTTTT.

This rearrangement joins TRBV20-1 to TRBJ2-7; 11 nucleotides agree with TRBD2. This CDR3 has 16 amino acids. CDR1 is DFQATT and CDR2 is SNEGSKA in the germline V gene (reference sequence). V was pared by 3 bases and J by 2 bases, with 9 bases of the junction left unmatched. DNA of the CDR3: TGCAGTGCTAGTGGAACTAGCGGGAGAAGCGCCTACGAGCAGTACTTC. Its translation is CSASGTSGRSAYEQYF.

V and J are TRBV5-5 and TRBJ2-7, with a tentative D call TRBD1 (5 bases). Trimming shortened V by 2 bases and J by 2 bases, and 11 bases separated the two germline ends. In germline, CDR1 is SGHKS, CDR2 YYEKEE (reference sequence). This CDR3 is 14 amino acids long. CDR3 coding DNA: TGTGCCAGCAGCTTTTCGGCAGGGACCTACGAGCAGTACTTC. Protein product: CASSFSAGTYEQYF. Full variable domain (rest looked up from reference TRBV5-5 and TRBJ2-7): DAGVTQSPTHLIKTRGQQVTLRCSPISGHKSVSWYQQVLGQGPQFIFQYYEKEERGRGNFPDRFSARQFPNYSSELNVNALLLGDSALYLCASSFSAGTYEQYFGPGTRLTVT.

The sample holds a few counts of this clonotype. The V and J genes are TRBV12-3 or TRBV12-4 and TRBJ1-1; D possibly corresponds to TRBD1 (6 bases). The CDR3 runs 14 residues. With 6 bases removed from V and 1 base from J, the gap between germline ends came to 12 bases. The CDR3 protein is CASRIGGQNTEAFF. CDR3 in DNA: TGTGCCAGCAGGATAGGGGGACAGAACACTGAAGCTTTCTTT.

The rearrangement joins TRBV20-1 to TRBJ2-1; 9 bases are a match to TRBD2. The CDR3 totals 14 residues. Germline V gives CDR1 DFQATT, CDR2 SNEGSKA (reference sequence). This CDR3 is CSTPRTSARNEQFF. The CDR3 nucleotides are TGCAGCACACCCCGGACTAGCGCGAGGAATGAGCAGTTCTTC.

The rearrangement joins TRBV12-3 or TRBV12-4 to TRBJ1-2, with 9 bases aligning to TRBD1. The CDR3 has 15 amino acids. V lost 1 base to trimming and J lost 4 bases; unmatched junction nucleotides: 4. CDR3 DNA sequence: TGTGCCAGCAGTTTAGACAGGGGGCTGGGCTATGGCTACACCTTC. Its protein is CASSLDRGLGYGYTF.

This clonotype appeared many times. The V gene is TRBV2, the J gene TRBJ1-1, with D unclear. Deletions cut 3 bases from V and 6 bases from J, with 11 bases between. This CDR3 spans 13 amino acids. Germline values: CDR1 SNHLY, CDR2 FYNNEI. This chain's CDR3 is CASSDPGEAEAFF. CDR3 sequence (DNA): TGTGCCAGCAGTGACCCGGGCGAAGCTGAAGCTTTCTTT.

The V call is TRBV6-6, the J call TRBJ2-7; TRBD2 agrees at 8 bases. The CDR3 has 15 residues. Germline V gene lookup returns CDR1 MNHNY and CDR2 SVGAGI (reference sequence). The V gene end was trimmed by 0 bases and the J gene end by 6 bases; junction bases not matched to a gene: 7. Written as DNA, the CDR3 is TGTGCCAGCAGTTACTCGACTAGCGTTTCGTTCGAGCAGTACTTC. This codes for CASSYSTSVSFEQYF.

This clonotype was counted ten times or more. V usage is TRBV5-6 and J usage is TRBJ2-7; no clear D. V was trimmed by 3 bases and J by 0 bases, leaving 10 bases between them. The germline gives CDR1 SGHDT, CDR2 YYEEEE. This CDR3 contains 14 residues. The CDR3 sequence: CASSYDPSSYEQYF. CDR3 sequence (DNA): TGTGCCAGCAGCTACGACCCATCCTCCTACGAGCAGTACTTC.

The rearrangement links TRBV6-2 or TRBV6-3 to TRBJ2-3, with D possibly matching TRBD1 (5 bases). The CDR3 runs 14 residues. V was cut by 5 bases and J by 2 bases, with 11 bases left in between. Germline V gives CDR1 MNHEY, CDR2 SVGEGT. The DNA of the CDR3 is TGTGCCAGCAGTCCTCAGGGTGTCACAGATACGCAGTATTTT. Protein product: CASSPQGVTDTQYF.

This clonotype came up a few times. V is TRBV6-5 and J is TRBJ1-2, with TRBD1 matching over 9 bases. This CDR3 is 13 amino acids long. Germline CDR1 is MNHEY and CDR2 is SVGAGI. V lost 2 bases and J lost 6; bases outside the gene matches: 1. This CDR3 reads CASSYRTGDGYTF. The DNA for the CDR3 is TGTGCCAGCAGTTACCGGACAGGGGATGGCTACACCTTC.

This chain links TRBV2 with TRBJ2-1; TRBD2 is a possible D gene (6 bases). V lost 6 bases to trimming and J lost 6 bases, with 12 bases between them. This CDR3 has 13 amino acids. Germline V CDR1 and CDR2: SNHLY, FYNNEI. For the CDR3, the DNA is TGTGCCAGCAGGTACGAGACTAGCAATGAGCAGTTCTTC. Its translation: CASRYETSNEQFF.

A remark on this clonotype: At one end the junction does not follow the germline gene, possibly because of a read error. The chain combines TRBV5-1 with TRBJ2-3, with 8 bases identical to TRBD1. Germline V lookup: CDR1 SGHRS, CDR2 YFSETQ. The length of the CDR3 is 16 residues. CDR3 DNA sequence: TGTGCCAGCAGCACAAGGACAGGGCGAGGCACAGATACGCAGTATTTT. It codes for CASSTRTGRGTDTQYF.

Many counts were recorded for this clonotype. The genes are TRBV28 and TRBJ2-7; possibly TRBD1 for D (6 bases). Germline CDR1 MDHEN, CDR2 SYDVKM. This CDR3 region has 14 residues. With 6 bases removed from V and 2 bases from J, the gap between germline ends came to 14 bases. The CDR3 loop is CASRAAGTTYEQYF. The CDR3 DNA is TGTGCCAGCAGGGCCGCAGGGACAACCTACGAGCAGTACTTC.

The CDR3 sequence: CASSKIPHHTGELFF. In DNA, the CDR3 is TGTGCCAGCAGCAAAATCCCCCACCACACCGGGGAGCTGTTTTTT. The chain has TRBV7-2 and TRBJ2-2; no firm D call. Trimming took 5 bases from V and 3 from J, leaving 13 bases between them. Per the germline V gene, CDR1 is SGHTA and CDR2 is FQGNSA. The CDR3 length is 15 residues.

There are a few counts of this clonotype. CDR3 coding DNA: TGTGCCAGCAGCACGGGACTAGCGGGAGTTCACGAGCAGTACTTC. Translated, it gives CASSTGLAGVHEQYF. The chain is built from TRBV6-1 and TRBJ2-7, with 14 nucleotides matching TRBD2. The CDR3 is 15 amino acids. From germline, CDR1 is MNHNS and CDR2 SASEGT. The V gene end was trimmed by 6 bases and the J gene end by 5 bases; junction bases not matched to a gene: 6.

This clonotype was detected only a few times. The chain employs TRBV20-1 and TRBJ1-2, with D unclear. The germline V gene encodes CDR1 DFQATT and CDR2 SNEGSKA (reference sequence). V was shortened by 4 bases and J by 0 bases, with 21 bases between the two germline ends. The CDR3 extends over 17 amino acids. CDR3 in amino acids: CSAIPPLMTVANYGYTF. The CDR3 coding sequence is TGCAGTGCTATTCCGCCCTTAATGACCGTAGCTAACTATGGCTACACCTTC.

This clonotype was counted between two and nine times. The chain has TRBV7-8 and TRBJ1-4, with D uncertain. Trimming pared 4 bases from V and 4 bases from J, leaving 13 bases between. There are 15 residues in the CDR3. Looked up from germline, CDR1 is SGHVS and CDR2 is FQNEAQ. The CDR3 DNA follows: TGTGCCAGCAGCTCCCCGACAAACCTTAATGAAAAACTGTTTTTT. As protein: CASSSPTNLNEKLFF.

This clonotype was counted at least ten times. The rearrangement links TRBV7-2 to TRBJ1-1; no clear D gene. The germline V gene encodes CDR1 SGHTA and CDR2 FQGNSA. The V gene lost 1 base and the J gene lost 1 base, with 7 bases spanning the gap. The CDR3 runs 14 residues. The CDR3 nucleotides read TGTGCCAGCAGCTTAGATAACGGGAACACTGAAGCTTTCTTT. This sequence encodes CASSLDNGNTEAFF. Together with reference TRBV7-2 and TRBJ1-1, the CDR3 gives the full variable domain: GAGVSQSPSNKVTEKGKDVELRCDPISGHTALYWYRQSLGQGLEFLIYFQGNSAPDKSGLPSDRFSAERTGGSVSTLTIQRTQQEDSAVYLCASSLDNGNTEAFFGQGTRLTVV.

This rearrangement joins TRBV5-1 to TRBJ1-1; D call uncertain. The CDR3 sequence is 13 residues long. Per germline, CDR1 SGHRS and CDR2 YFSETQ. Trimming cost V 0 bases and J 10 bases, with 13 bases left between them. The CDR3 region has the DNA TGCGCCAGCAGCTTGGCCGGGGATCGGGGAGCTTTCTTT. It is translated as CASSLAGDRGAFF.

This clonotype was counted between two and nine times. The gene calls are TRBV7-9 and TRBJ2-3, with TRBD2 matching 10 bases. CDR3 length: 15 amino acids. V lost 3 bases, J lost 2 bases, and 2 bases stayed unmatched. CDR1 and CDR2 from the germline V gene are SEHNR and FQNEAQ (reference sequence). The CDR3 DNA is TGTGCCAGCAGCTTTAGCGGGAGGAACACAGATACGCAGTATTTT. It is translated as CASSFSGRNTDTQYF.